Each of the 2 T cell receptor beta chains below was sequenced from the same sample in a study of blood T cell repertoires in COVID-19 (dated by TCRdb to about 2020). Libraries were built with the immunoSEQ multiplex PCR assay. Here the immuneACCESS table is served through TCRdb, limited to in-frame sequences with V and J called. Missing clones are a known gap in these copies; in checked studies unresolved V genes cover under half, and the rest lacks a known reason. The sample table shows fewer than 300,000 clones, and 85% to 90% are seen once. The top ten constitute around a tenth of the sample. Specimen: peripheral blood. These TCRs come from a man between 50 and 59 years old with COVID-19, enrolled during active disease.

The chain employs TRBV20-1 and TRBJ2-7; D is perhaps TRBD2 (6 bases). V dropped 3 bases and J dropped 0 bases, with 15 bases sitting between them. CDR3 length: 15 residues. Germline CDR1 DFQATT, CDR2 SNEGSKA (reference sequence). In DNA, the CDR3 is TGCAGTGCTAGTTACCATGGCGGGAACTCCTACGAGCAGTACTTC. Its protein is CSASYHGGNSYEQYF.

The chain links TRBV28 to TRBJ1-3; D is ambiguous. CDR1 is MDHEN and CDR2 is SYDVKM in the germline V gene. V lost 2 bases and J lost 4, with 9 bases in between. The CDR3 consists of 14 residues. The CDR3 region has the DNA TGTGCCAGCAGTTTAGCGGGAGGGGGAAACACCATATATTTT. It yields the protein CASSLAGGGNTIYF.